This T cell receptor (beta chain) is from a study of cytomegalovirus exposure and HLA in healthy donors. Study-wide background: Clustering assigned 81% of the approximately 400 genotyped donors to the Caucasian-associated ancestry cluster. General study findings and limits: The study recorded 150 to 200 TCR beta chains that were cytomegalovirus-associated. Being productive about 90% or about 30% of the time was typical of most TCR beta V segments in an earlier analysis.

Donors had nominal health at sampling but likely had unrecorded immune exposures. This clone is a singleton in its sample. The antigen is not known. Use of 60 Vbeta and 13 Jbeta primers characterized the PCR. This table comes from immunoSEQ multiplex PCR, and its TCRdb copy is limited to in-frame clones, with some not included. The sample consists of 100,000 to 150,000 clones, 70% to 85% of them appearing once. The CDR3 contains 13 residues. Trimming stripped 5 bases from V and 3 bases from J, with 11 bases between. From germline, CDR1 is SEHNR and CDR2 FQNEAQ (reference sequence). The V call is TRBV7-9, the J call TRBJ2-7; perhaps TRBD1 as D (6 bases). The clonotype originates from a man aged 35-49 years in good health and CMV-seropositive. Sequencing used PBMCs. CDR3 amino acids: CASSRQGLYEQYF. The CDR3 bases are TGTGCCAGCAGCCGGCAGGGGCTCTACGAGCAGTACTTC.